Listed below are T cell receptor beta chains from one sample, sequenced in a study of blood T cell repertoires in COVID-19. Some clones are missing from TCRdb's copy, which holds only in-frame ones; the method was immunoSEQ multiplex PCR. Here the sample spans roughly 200,000 clones, 88% being singletons. The sequenced sample was peripheral blood. Receptors were obtained from a man aged 18 to 29 with active or convalescent COVID-19. Each CDR3 is given with its conserved first and last residue. Each record gives: D gene, clone size, J gene, V gene, CDR3 DNA, CDR3 protein. D genes are given only for firm matches. For some rows the clone size is stated as once, few or many, or as a class when expanded; others skip it.

TRBD1,once,TRBJ2-2,TRBV24-1,TGTGCCACCAGTCGGACCGGGACAGCAAACACCGGGGAGCTGTTTTTT,CATSRTGTANTGELFF
.,.,TRBJ2-7,TRBV7-2,TGTGCCAGCAGCCCCCCCCTCGAGGGGAGGGAGCAGTACTTC,CASSPPLEGREQYF
TRBD2,.,TRBJ2-5,TRBV6-2/TRBV6-3,TGTGCCAGCAGTTACCTTTTGCGGGAGGGTGAGACCCAGTACTTC,CASSYLLREGETQYF
.,.,TRBJ2-3,TRBV15,TGTGCCACCAGCAGTCCTTTCACAGATACGCAGTATTTT,CATSSPFTDTQYF
TRBD1,.,TRBJ2-1,TRBV2,TGTGCCAGCAGTGGGGACAGTAACTACAATGAGCAGTTCTTC,CASSGDSNYNEQFF
.,.,TRBJ2-7,TRBV2,TGTGCCAGCAGTGAAACTTCCGAGCAGTACTTC,CASSETSEQYF
TRBD1,.,TRBJ1-3,TRBV5-6,TGTGCCAGCAGCTTGGACGGGACAGCCAAAGGAAACACCATATATTTT,CASSLDGTAKGNTIYF
TRBD1,.,TRBJ1-2,TRBV4-2,TGTGCCAGCAGCCAAACAGGGGGTGAACTTACTAACTATGGCTACACCTTC,CASSQTGGELTNYGYTF
.,.,TRBJ1-2,TRBV19,TGTGCCAGTAGTATGCCCTTGGACGAAACCTCAGGAGGGGGCTACACCTTC,CASSMPLDETSGGGYTF
TRBD1,.,TRBJ2-5,TRBV11-3,TGTGCCAGCAGCTCCACCGGGACAGACCAAGAGACCCAGTACTTC,CASSSTGTDQETQYF
TRBD1,.,TRBJ2-5,TRBV19,TGTGCCAGTAGTGAGGACAGGACGAGGGAGACCCAGTACTTC,CASSEDRTRETQYF
.,.,TRBJ2-7,TRBV12-3/TRBV12-4,TGTGCCAGCAGTCCCGGTTTCGAGCAGTACTTC,CASSPGFEQYF
.,.,TRBJ1-2,TRBV21-1,TGTGCCAGCAGCCAAAAGGGACAGGGGATTCCAGACACCTTC,CASSQKGQGIPDTF
.,.,TRBJ1-6,TRBV9,TGTGCCAGCAGCGTAGATCAGGCCAGCAATTCACCCCTCCACTTT,CASSVDQASNSPLHF
TRBD2,.,TRBJ2-2,TRBV19,TGTGCCAGTAGTACCAACGGGAGGGGGGAGCTGTTTTTT,CASSTNGRGELFF
.,.,TRBJ2-5,TRBV6-2/TRBV6-3,TGTGCCAGCAGTCGGGGACAAGAGACCCAGTACTTC,CASSRGQETQYF
.,once,TRBJ1-2,TRBV5-8,TGTGCCAGCAGCTTGGCCGGTGGGGGCCCTACTAACTATGGCTACACCTTC,CASSLAGGGPTNYGYTF
.,.,TRBJ2-5,TRBV12-3/TRBV12-4,TGTGCCAGCGGAGGAGGCCCGACGGGGACCCAGTACTTC,CASGGGPTGTQYF
TRBD1,once,TRBJ2-7,TRBV3-1/TRBV3-2,TGTGCCAGCAGCCATGTGACAGGGGAGTTGTACTTC,CASSHVTGELYF
.,.,TRBJ1-1,TRBV12-3/TRBV12-4,TGTGCCAGCCACCGGGACATAGTGGCTGAAGCTTTCTTT,CASHRDIVAEAFF
TRBD1,.,TRBJ1-1,TRBV5-1,TGCGCCAGCAGCCAACAGGGGGTTGGCACTGAAGCTTTCTTT,CASSQQGVGTEAFF
.,.,TRBJ2-3,TRBV3-1/TRBV3-2,TGTGCCAGCAGTCAGGCGGGGGCAGGGGATACGCAGTATTTT,CASSQAGAGDTQYF
.,.,TRBJ1-2,TRBV29-1,TGCAGCGCAGACAGGCCTAACTATGGCTACACCTTC,CSADRPNYGYTF
TRBD2,.,TRBJ2-3,TRBV19,TGTGCCAGTAGTATTGGGCTAGCGGGAGGTGATACGCAGTATTTT,CASSIGLAGGDTQYF
.,.,TRBJ1-5,TRBV3-1/TRBV3-2,TGTGCCAGCAGCCAGATAGGGGGTCAGCCCCAGCATTTT,CASSQIGGQPQHF
.,few,TRBJ2-5,TRBV5-8,TGTGCCAGCAGCTTGGGGTATGGTGGGGCCCAAGAGACCCAGTACTTC,CASSLGYGGAQETQYF
TRBD2,once,TRBJ2-7,TRBV5-5,TGTGCCAGCAGCTTGGTAGGCGGGGGTTACGAGCAGTACTTC,CASSLVGGGYEQYF
TRBD1,.,TRBJ1-2,TRBV6-1,TGTGCCAGCAGTGATTCCGGGACAGGGATGTGGGATGTGTATGGCTACACCTTC,CASSDSGTGMWDVYGYTF
.,once,TRBJ2-1,TRBV7-8,TGTGCCAGCAGCCATAATCTATTGCGCAATGAGCAGTTCTTC,CASSHNLLRNEQFF
.,.,TRBJ2-3,TRBV7-2,TGTGCCAGCAGCTTCGGCGGGGAGGGCACAGATACGCAGTATTTT,CASSFGGEGTDTQYF
TRBD2,.,TRBJ2-2,TRBV5-1,TGCGCCAGCGACGAACCAGAGCGGGGAAACACCGGGGAGCTGTTTTTT,CASDEPERGNTGELFF
.,.,TRBJ2-3,TRBV30,TGTGCCTGGAGTGAGATTGGGGGGTGGACAAACACAGATACGCAGTATTTT,CAWSEIGGWTNTDTQYF
TRBD1,.,TRBJ1-2,TRBV5-6,TGTGCCAGCAGCCCCGGACAGGGGATGGTCTGGGGCTACACCTTC,CASSPGQGMVWGYTF